The text below deals with one T cell receptor (beta chain). Its antigen is currently not known. Base qualities are missing; no much larger clone stands one base away. The CDR3 spans 17 residues, from the cysteine through the phenylalanine. Just the 51-base CDR3 DNA is kept, in frame starting at base 1. The junction carries 23 bases between V and J, which are trimmed by 5 bases and 4 bases respectively. From the germline V gene, CDR1 is SGHAT and CDR2 is FQNNGV. Preparation of the library involved the immunoSEQ multiplex PCR assay. TCRdb took this table from immuneACCESS and kept in-frame rearrangements with V and J called. Such tables lack part of the clones; where checked against another copy, unresolved V genes explain under half of the gap, and the rest is unexplained. The sample table shows around 730,000 clones, and 70% to 90% are seen once. The ten most abundant clones make up 0.008% to 0.011% of the sample.

These data come from a study of shared T cell receptors in the human thymus (TCRdb year 2021). A note on the overall study: The study examined how self-reactive, shared T-cell receptor alpha chains are generated in the human thymus.

These data are also associated with another study on human thymus T cells. The second publication reports: In Finland, the donors were immunologically healthy infants who were having open corrective cardiac surgery for congenital heart defects. Thymus tissue was collected as surgical resects that were removed during corrective cardiac surgery. Usage of V and J gene segments appeared to be biased in both the thymic and the peripheral blood repertoires. The related research found that thymic TCR repertoires overlapped highly between unrelated individuals. The study characterized TCR alpha and beta repertoires from seven to nine infant thymus samples and a few related peripheral blood samples. The cohort included six male and a couple of female infants, with donor ages spanning 7 to 244 days. Thymocytes were released mechanically from tissue and stored at -70 °C as pellets of roughly 9-32 million cells. A QIAsymphony instrument was used to extract genomic DNA from frozen cell pellets. TCRB and TCRAD loci were amplified from a standardized quantity of quality-controlled genomic DNA using the immunoSEQ multiplex PCR assay. Amplicons spanned the V(D)J region at a length sufficient to cover the CDR3 and identify V and J genes. Through the commercial immunoSEQ service, the amplicons were sequenced on an Illumina platform. Corrections for primer bias and sequencing errors followed previously described methods, while TCRAD and TCRB definitions were based on the IMGT database. Analysis of the repertoires was done with immunoSEQ Analyzer 3.0 and VDJTools and included basic statistics, V/J segment usage, diversity estimates, rarefaction and pairwise overlap. Diversity was estimated with Chao1, ChaoE, Efron-Thisted, Shannon and inverse Simpson indices, and also on datasets down-sampled to the smallest sample. Repertoire overlap was determined by strict matching of CDR3 nucleotide sequence, V gene and J gene, and Jaccard-based multidimensional scaling clustering was applied. On average, thymus samples yielded roughly 800,000 unique TCRB clonotypes, whereas blood samples yielded approximately 90,000.

This clonotype was obtained from a girl under three years old with a congenital heart defect. Donor details come from another sample of the same person, matched by shared clones. This chain joins TRBV11-2 to TRBJ2-5; there is no confident call for the D gene. The sample comprised thymocytes. The CDR3 protein sequence reads: CASSPRSSRAVIETQYF. In nucleotide form, the sequence is TGTGCCAGCAGCCCACGCTCGTCGCGTGCGGTCATAGAGACCCAGTACTTC.